These 20 T cell receptor beta chains were all obtained from the same sample, sequenced in a study of T cell responses to AZD1222 COVID-19 vaccine. Clones were sequenced by immunoSEQ multiplex PCR, and TCRdb holds only the in-frame ones, with some missing. The sample gives 150,000 to 200,000 clones, 87% of which show up once; about 3% is in the top ten. The source was peripheral blood, collected on day 0 of MenACWY control vaccination. All receptors come from an adult in good health.

The gene calls are TRBV4-1 and TRBJ2-7; 9 bases are a match to TRBD2. The germline gives CDR1 MGHRA, CDR2 YSYEKL. The ends lost 1 base at V and 4 bases at J; junction bases unmatched: 2. The CDR3 spans 14 residues. The CDR3 coding sequence is TGCGCCAGCAGCCAAGGCGGGGGGGCTTACGAGCAGTACTTC. It translates to CASSQGGGAYEQYF.

The chain links TRBV27 to TRBJ1-4, with D maybe TRBD1 (6 bases). Deletions cut 3 bases from V and 7 bases from J, with 6 bases between. Germline CDR1 reads MNHEY; CDR2 reads SMNVEV (reference sequence). This CDR3 region has 12 residues. The CDR3 DNA reads as TGTGCCAGCAGTTTCAGGGGTGAAAAACTGTTTTTT. The encoded protein is CASSFRGEKLFF.

V and J are TRBV7-3 and TRBJ2-3; a possible D gene is TRBD2 (6 bases). The CDR3 covers 16 residues. Trimming took 5 bases from V and 0 from J, leaving 15 bases between them. Germline lookup yields CDR1 SGHTA and CDR2 FQGTGA. The CDR3 DNA follows: TGTGCCAGCAGCCCTCCTAGCGCAACTAGCACAGATACGCAGTATTTT. Protein sequence: CASSPPSATSTDTQYF.

This clone was counted between two and nine times. This chain uses TRBV9 with TRBJ2-7; 7 bases are shared with TRBD2. The CDR3 contains 16 residues. The germline CDR1 and CDR2 sequences are SGDLS and YYNGEE. V shed 0 bases, J shed 1 base, and the junction held 7 bases outside the gene matches. The CDR3 loop reads CASSVGDSGRSYEQYF. CDR3 coding DNA: TGTGCCAGCAGCGTAGGGGATAGCGGGCGGTCCTACGAGCAGTACTTC. Full variable domain (outside the CDR3, taken from reference TRBV9 and TRBJ2-7): DSGVTQTPKHLITATGQRVTLRCSPRSGDLSVYWYQQSLDQGLQFLIQYYNGEERAKGNILERFSAQQFPDLHSELNLSSLELGDSALYFCASSVGDSGRSYEQYFGPGTRLTVT.

The rearrangement uses TRBV25-1 and TRBJ1-6; D might be TRBD1 (5 bases). V was pared by 1 base and J by 11 bases, with 18 bases between. Germline assignment: CDR1 MGHDK and CDR2 SYGVNS. This CDR3 is built from 16 residues. This CDR3 reads CASSESWGRSGPPLHF. The DNA of the CDR3 is TGTGCCAGCAGTGAATCATGGGGACGGTCCGGGCCACCCCTCCACTTT.

J is TRBJ2-3 and V is TRBV7-8; TRBD2 matches 7 bases. Germline V CDR1 and CDR2: SGHVS, FQNEAQ. This CDR3 contains 15 residues. The V gene end was trimmed by 2 bases and the J gene end by 1 base; junction bases not matched to a gene: 3. This chain's CDR3 is CASSLPAGGTDTQYF. In nucleotides, the CDR3 is TGTGCCAGCAGCTTACCGGCGGGGGGCACAGATACGCAGTATTTT.

The V call is TRBV5-5, the J call TRBJ2-5; D gene unclear. V lost 1 base to trimming and J lost 5 bases, with 12 bases between them. CDR1 and CDR2 (germline): SGHKS, YYEKEE (reference sequence). The CDR3 spans 14 residues. CDR3 loop: CASSLHLGLETQYF. As DNA, the CDR3 is TGTGCCAGCAGCTTGCATTTGGGCTTGGAGACCCAGTACTTC.

The chain uses TRBV7-9 and TRBJ1-4, with no clear D. The CDR3 spans 15 residues. The ends were cut back, 5 bases at V and 0 bases at J, with 10 bases in the middle. Germline CDR1 and CDR2: SEHNR and FQNEAQ (reference sequence). CDR3 bases: TGTGCCAGCAGCAAAGGATCCTCAACTAATGAAAAACTGTTTTTT. This sequence encodes CASSKGSSTNEKLFF.

The J gene is TRBJ2-1, the V gene TRBV30; D might be TRBD2 (5 bases). The CDR3 consists of 13 residues. The germline gives CDR1 GTSNPN, CDR2 SVGIG (reference sequence). V lost 2 bases and J lost 4, with 9 bases in between. The CDR3 spells CAWSRGEYNEQFF. The CDR3 coding sequence is TGTGCCTGGAGTCGGGGTGAATACAATGAGCAGTTCTTC.

Concerning this clone: The sample contains more than one DNA sequence encoding this CDR3. The V gene is TRBV18, the J gene TRBJ2-2, with 8 bases lining up with TRBD2. The germline V gene encodes CDR1 KGHSH and CDR2 LQKENI. With 3 bases clipped from V and 5 bases from J, the junction kept 8 bases outside the gene matches. This CDR3 has 16 residues. CDR3 bases: TGTGCCAGCTCACCTTTAGGAGCGGGGGAGACCGGGGAGCTGTTTTTT. Amino acid sequence: CASSPLGAGETGELFF.

V gene TRBV2 combines with J gene TRBJ1-2, with 7 bases matching TRBD1. V shed 1 base and J 6 bases; nucleotides not matched to a gene: 5. CDR1 is SNHLY and CDR2 is FYNNEI in the germline V gene. The CDR3 extends over 14 amino acids. The CDR3 DNA reads as TGTGCCAGCAGTGAAGGCGGGACAGCCAATGGCTACACCTTC. This encodes CASSEGGTANGYTF.

The chain has TRBV5-1 and TRBJ1-1, with TRBD1 matching 7 bases. Germline V gene sequence: CDR1 SGHRS, CDR2 YFSETQ. The CDR3 consists of 14 residues. V lost 5 bases, J lost 3 bases, and 7 bases stayed unmatched. CDR3 protein: CASSRGQADTEAFF. The CDR3 DNA is TGCGCCAGCAGTCGTGGACAGGCGGACACTGAAGCTTTCTTT.

The V gene is TRBV7-3, the J gene TRBJ2-3; D is possibly TRBD1 or TRBD2 (6 bases each). V was cut by 5 bases and J by 6 bases, with 27 bases left in between. CDR1 and CDR2 from the germline V gene are SGHTA and FQGTGA. The CDR3 is made up of 18 amino acids. The CDR3 region is CASSPASRGLTGEDTQYF. The CDR3 nucleotides are TGTGCCAGCAGCCCCGCATCCAGGGGACTGACGGGTGAGGATACGCAGTATTTT.

This rearrangement joins TRBV5-1 to TRBJ1-4; 7 positions match TRBD1. J gave up 8 bases and V 0 bases, and 10 bases lay outside the gene matches. Germline V lookup: CDR1 SGHRS, CDR2 YFSETQ. This CDR3 has 16 amino acids. The CDR3 DNA is TGCGCCAGCAGCTTGGCCCTACAGGGGCCCAGGGAAAAACTGTTTTTT. Its translation: CASSLALQGPREKLFF.

This chain connects TRBV15 to TRBJ1-5; D ambiguous. V was trimmed by 0 bases and J by 6 bases, leaving 9 bases between them. This CDR3 comprises 14 residues. The germline CDR1 and CDR2 sequences are LNHNV and YYDKDF (reference sequence). DNA of the CDR3: TGTGCCACCAGCAGAGATAGGGTCGGTCAGCCCCAGCATTTT. It codes for CATSRDRVGQPQHF. Filled out from reference TRBV15 and TRBJ1-5, the complete variable domain reads DAMVIQNPRYQVTQFGKPVTLSCSQTLNHNVMYWYQQKSSQAPKLLFHYYDKDFNNEADTPDNFQSRRPNTSFCFLDIRSPGLGDTAMYLCATSRDRVGQPQHFGDGTRLSIL.

V is TRBV5-1 and J is TRBJ2-2; D remains unclear. V lost 5 bases and J 0 bases, leaving 14 bases between the germline ends. The CDR3 length is 16 residues. Germline CDR1 and CDR2: SGHRS and YFSETQ. In nucleotides, the CDR3 is TGCGCCAGCAGGATTCGGGCCGACGCGAACACCGGGGAGCTGTTTTTT. Its protein is CASRIRADANTGELFF.

The J gene is TRBJ2-5, the V gene TRBV18; 7 positions agree with TRBD1. Germline CDR1 reads KGHSH; CDR2 reads LQKENI. This CDR3 spans 16 amino acids. Germline trimming cut 0 bases from V and 5 bases from J; bases unmatched to any gene: 9. Here the CDR3 DNA reads TGTGCCAGCTCACCACCTACTGGACAGGCAGGGGAGACCCAGTACTTC. It translates to CASSPPTGQAGETQYF.

The V and J genes are TRBV7-6 and TRBJ2-1; 9 nucleotides agree with TRBD2. CDR1 is SGHVS and CDR2 is FNYEAQ in the germline V gene. The CDR3 covers 16 residues. The V segment lost 7 bases and the J segment 1 base; nucleotides outside the gene matches: 8. Here the CDR3 DNA reads TGTGCCAGCACCAATCTAGCGGGGCAATCCTACAATGAGCAGTTCTTC. Translating gives CASTNLAGQSYNEQFF.

CDR3 sequence reads: CASSEGNLGSNKLFF. The CDR3 DNA reads TGTGCCAGCAGTGAAGGAAATCTGGGGTCCAATAAACTGTTTTTT. This sequence joins TRBV6-1 and TRBJ1-4; D gene unclear. Germline values: CDR1 MNHNS, CDR2 SASEGT. The V end was cut by 1 base, the J end by 11 bases, with 17 bases between. The CDR3 is 15 amino acids.

Only one count was recorded for this clone. This rearrangement joins TRBV3-1 (or the pseudogene TRBV3-2) to TRBJ2-2, with 8 bases aligning to TRBD1. CDR1 is LGHDT, CDR2 YNNKEL, per germline (reference sequence). This CDR3 spans 13 amino acids. V lost 3 bases to trimming and J lost 6 bases; unmatched junction nucleotides: 0. The CDR3 loop is CASSQTGAGELFF. CDR3 coding DNA: TGTGCCAGCAGCCAGACAGGGGCCGGGGAGCTGTTTTTT.